This record looks at one TCR beta chain sequence and its context. What it binds is not known. These data are taken from a study of T-cell reconstitution after alpha-beta-depleted transplantation in children. Whole-study findings and limits: A year post-transplant, T-cell counts and diversity derived mostly from newly produced T cells.

The germline V gene encodes CDR1 SGHVS and CDR2 FNYEAQ. This CDR3 region has 16 residues. J was trimmed by 3 bases and V by 1 base; bases with no gene match: 6. During its preparation, the TCRbeta library received unique molecular identifiers. MiXCR was run by TCRdb on the PCR reads, yielding one entry per CDR3 protein. The sample records some 830,000 distinct CDR3 sequences, approximately 15% being singletons. The chain carries TRBV7-6 and TRBJ2-7, with TRBD1 matching 10 bases. The starting material was PBMCs, mostly from graft donor cells, obtained 360 days after TCRalphabeta/CD19-depleted stem cell transplant. This receptor was identified in a male patient under 18 who had a stem cell transplant for acute lymphoblastic leukemia, so the T cells may come from the graft donor. The DNA of the CDR3 is TGTGCCAGCAGCTTAGATCTGGGACAGGGGCTCTACGAGCAGTACTTC. It encodes CASSLDLGQGLYEQYF.